This T cell receptor beta chain was documented in a study of CD8+CD57+ T cells in acquired aplastic anemia. The overall study: Across the sorted CD4+ and CD8+ cells, DNA amounts averaged 3.2 ug.

Genomic DNA was employed as the template in profiling TCR beta VDJ and CDR3. TCRdb fed the reads into MiXCR, producing one record per CDR3 protein. The data contain roughly 160,000 distinct CDR3 sequences, around 50% of them seen just once; the ten biggest clones take up around 3%. Before being chosen for sequencing, patients had shown CD8+CD57+ cell expansion by flow cytometry. Every one of the patients had aplastic anemia (severe, acquired). At the time of blood sampling, patients had not yet received any therapy. Study-wide findings and caveats: Patients shared 25 to 35 CD8+ CDR3 sequences with controls.

This clonotype was detected a few times. Its antigen is not identified. This TCR came from a human donor with aplastic anemia. The sequencing sample was made of sorted CD4+, CD8+, or CD8+CD57+ T cells (not recorded which) from PBMCs.

In nucleotides, the CDR3 is TGCGCCAGCAGCCTGGACGGGGGCAATCAGCCCCAGCATTTT. Encoded protein: CASSLDGGNQPQHF. This rearrangement joins TRBV5-1 to TRBJ1-5; D not certain. This CDR3 comprises 14 residues. Per the germline V gene, CDR1 is SGHRS and CDR2 is YFSETQ. Between the trimmed V and J ends, which lost 4 bases and 2 bases, there was a span of 10 bases.